This T cell receptor (beta chain) emerged from a study of early T cells in non-severe SARS-CoV-2 infection listed by TCRdb under 2021. Study-level background: Because TCR sequencing relied on bulk RNA taken from unsorted whole blood, pairing of alpha and beta chains was not possible. The investigation overall reported the following: VDJdb matching was skewed toward anti-spike CD8 responses and likely underestimated virus-specific expansions by missing private and CD4 specificities.

The study was a case-control design nested within a healthcare worker cohort in London, UK, with weekly nasopharyngeal swab PCR tests and blood sampling. Healthcare workers were recruited during the week of the UK lockdown, between 23 and 31 March 2020, and followed weekly for up to roughly 15 weeks. The junction shows trimming of 5 bases on V and 4 bases on J, plus 18 bases between the germline ends. From cysteine to phenylalanine, the CDR3 is 15 amino acids long. The retained sequence is limited to the CDR3, 45 bases, with the frame set at the first base. CDR1 SEHNR and CDR2 FQNEAQ were looked up in the germline V gene (reference sequence). A note on this clonotype: This clone's antigen is unknown. No quality values exist for individual bases; no much larger clone is one base distant.

The library was produced with 5' RACE. This sample was sequenced with a NextSeq 500. The TCR library protocol attached unique molecular identifiers to individual cDNA molecules to correct for sequencing error and PCR bias. Both TCR alpha and beta chains were sequenced, and tight co-correlation was observed between alpha and beta sequence abundances in each sample. The original methods were these. Decombinator V4 was used to annotate TCR sequences for V gene, J gene and CDR3. TCRs were defined as expanded if a significant change between any two time points was detected under a Poisson model with p below 0.0001. Abundances of TCRs were expressed as counts per million after normalisation to the total number of TCRs sequenced in each sample. MAIT TCRs were defined by TRAV1-2 paired with TRAJ12, TRAJ20 or TRAJ33, and iNKT TCRs by TRAV10 paired with TRAJ18. VDJdb, accessed 1 November 2021, was searched for CMV, EBV and SARS-CoV-2 annotated TCRs, excluding TCRs annotated for multiple antigens. The public reads were reprocessed in TCRdb via fastp at Q25 and MiXCR, keeping in-frame beta chains. Identical CDR3 protein sequences are pooled into one entry, listed with their most common genes and DNA. The V and J calls and clone size come from TCRdb's table, not from the authors' own analysis. Recorded for this sample are 90,000 to 130,000 distinct CDR3 sequences; over 10% of them occurred a single time. The ten largest clonotypes hold 3% to 4.5% of the sample.

This receptor was identified in an adult who was a healthcare worker with PCR-confirmed SARS-CoV-2 infection or an uninfected control (not recorded which). The chain employs TRBV7-9 and TRBJ2-7; TRBD1 is possibly the D segment (6 matching bases). The sample was whole blood, taken at baseline. The nucleotide sequence is TGTGCCAGCAGCCAAACAACAGGGATACTTTACGAGCAGTACTTC. Translated, this gives CASSQTTGILYEQYF.